Sequencing of this TCR beta chain was carried out in a study of shared clonotypes between healthy human individuals. Study overall: Used for every donor were three CD4 naive, three CD4 memory, two CD8 naive and one CD8 memory plate.

Samples underwent the assay at deep level. Data came from immunoSEQ multiplex PCR; TCRdb stores just in-frame clones and leaves some out. The sample includes 1.4 million or so clones, approximately 98.5% seen only once; the top ten take over 0.3%. Donors included only healthy HIV-negative adults lacking recent acute infections or vaccinations. V shed 2 bases and J 8 bases; nucleotides not matched to a gene: 4. The CDR3 totals 14 residues. Germline V gene data show CDR1 as LGHNA and CDR2 as YSLEER. The clonotype originates from a man younger than 45 in good health. This rearrangement joins TRBV4-3 to TRBJ1-4; 8 positions agree with TRBD1. Sequenced input: naive CD4+ T cells sorted from blood. The subset denotes: CD45RA+ positively selected. The chain's CDR3 is CASSQQGAFEKLFF. The CDR3 DNA sequence: TGCGCCAGCAGCCAACAGGGGGCTTTCGAAAAACTGTTTTTT.